These 15 T cell receptor beta chains were sequenced from one sample in a study of blood T cells in healthy people across ages. A J-beta primer mix and a sample-barcoded 5' primer were used in a second PCR of about 6 to 12 cycles. TCRdb processed the 5' RACE reads anew with MiXCR; each CDR3 protein has one entry. The repertoire includes some 1.4 million distinct CDR3 sequences, 40% to 50% of them detected once, and less than 8% sits in the top ten. The specimen was blood. All receptors come from a woman under 30 in good health.

This clonotype was counted once. The chain links TRBV7-9 to TRBJ1-3; D unclear. Trimming took off 2 bases at V and 2 bases at J, with 16 bases between the two ends. Germline V gene sequence: CDR1 SEHNR, CDR2 FQNEAQ (reference sequence). This CDR3 comprises 17 residues. The DNA of the CDR3 is TGTGCCAGCAGCTTAAGTTTCGGTGTAGAGGCTGGAAACACCATATATTTT. Its translation is CASSLSFGVEAGNTIYF.

This clonotype was picked up one time. J is TRBJ2-5 and V is TRBV20-1; D remains ambiguous. V lost 5 bases, J lost 5 bases, and 6 bases lay in between. The CDR3 is made up of 10 amino acids. The germline V gene encodes CDR1 DFQATT and CDR2 SNEGSKA (reference sequence). Here the CDR3 DNA reads TGCAGTGCTTTCAGGGAGACCCAGTACTTC. This encodes CSAFRETQYF.

This clonotype was seen a handful of times. The genes are TRBV7-9 and TRBJ2-2; 7 bases are a match to TRBD2. The CDR3 is 15 amino acids. Germline V gene sequence: CDR1 SEHNR, CDR2 FQNEAQ (reference sequence). J was trimmed by 2 bases and V by 5 bases; bases with no gene match: 5. The chain's CDR3 is CASSDRLANTGELFF. CDR3 sequence (DNA): TGTGCCAGCAGCGACAGACTAGCAAACACCGGGGAGCTGTTTTTT.

The chain has TRBV20-1 and TRBJ2-3; D remains ambiguous. This CDR3 contains 13 residues. The V end was cut by 3 bases, the J end by 3 bases, with 10 bases between. Germline V gives CDR1 DFQATT, CDR2 SNEGSKA (reference sequence). CDR3 coding DNA: TGCAGTGCTAGTGAACAGAATACAGATACGCAGTATTTT. Its protein product is CSASEQNTDTQYF.

This chain links TRBV24-1 with TRBJ2-7; the D is unclear. Germline assignment: CDR1 KGHDR and CDR2 SFDVKD. The CDR3 extends over 13 amino acids. Trimming took off 5 bases at V and 3 bases at J, with 10 bases between the two ends. The CDR3 DNA reads as TGTGCCACCAGTGGGGGATCCTACTACGAGCAGTACTTC. Translation: CATSGGSYYEQYF.

The chain carries TRBV11-2 and TRBJ2-1; TRBD2 matches at 11 bases. V lost 5 bases, J lost 10 bases, and 4 bases stayed unmatched. This CDR3 spans 13 amino acids. CDR1 and CDR2 from the germline V gene are SGHAT and FQNNGV. CDR3: CASSASSGGEQFF. CDR3 in DNA: TGTGCCAGCAGCGCCTCTAGCGGGGGGGAGCAGTTCTTC.

As to this clonotype: The germline gene is not matched at one end of the junction; a read error may be the cause. The V call is TRBV11-2, the J call TRBJ2-5; 8 positions match TRBD2. Germline lookup yields CDR1 SGHAT and CDR2 FQNNGV. This CDR3 has 16 amino acids. As DNA, the CDR3 is TGTGCCAGCAGCTTAGTGCTGGCGGGAGGAGGTGAGACCCAGTACTTT. Residues: CASSLVLAGGGETQYF.

This clonotype has a handful of counts. The V and J genes are TRBV10-3 and TRBJ2-1; 7 bases match TRBD2. V was clipped by 5 bases and J by 9 bases; unmatched bases: 13. Germline CDR1 ENHRY, CDR2 SYGVKD. The CDR3 is 15 amino acids. The CDR3 nucleotides are TGTGCCATCAGTCCTTCCAGCGGGATGGTTCTTGAGCAGTTCTTC. Its protein product is CAISPSSGMVLEQFF.

In this sample, this clonotype turned up a few times. The V gene is TRBV12-3 or TRBV12-4, the J gene TRBJ1-4, with D possibly being TRBD1 (6 bases). V lost 6 bases and J lost 4, with 18 bases in between. This CDR3 has 16 residues. CDR3 protein: CASSREGEMGNEKLFF. The CDR3 region has the DNA TGTGCCAGCAGCCGGGAGGGGGAGATGGGTAATGAAAAACTGTTTTTT.

CDR3 amino acids: CASRPTGAYNEQFF. The CDR3 bases are TGTGCCAGTCGACCGACTGGGGCATACAATGAGCAGTTCTTC. The rearrangement uses TRBV6-5 and TRBJ2-1, with D perhaps TRBD1 (5 bases). The V end was cut by 9 bases, the J end by 4 bases, with 16 bases between. Looked up from germline, CDR1 is MNHEY and CDR2 is SVGAGI. This CDR3 spans 14 amino acids.

This clonotype was detected ten times or more. This chain uses TRBV20-1 with TRBJ2-3; 8 bases are shared with TRBD2. The CDR3 runs to 14 residues. After removal of 6 bases from V and 2 bases from J, the junction contained 7 bases not matched to a gene. Germline V CDR1 and CDR2: DFQATT, SNEGSKA (reference sequence). The CDR3 nucleotides are TGCAGTGCCGGCGGTAGCGGGACCACAGATACGCAGTATTTT. Translated, it gives CSAGGSGTTDTQYF.

The rearrangement uses TRBV6-6 and TRBJ1-5, with D perhaps matching TRBD1 (6 bases). V dropped 7 bases and J dropped 6 bases, with 13 bases sitting between them. The CDR3 runs to 13 residues. Germline loops: CDR1 MNHNY, CDR2 SVGAGI (reference sequence). The CDR3 spells CASTHREAQPQHF. The CDR3 nucleotides read TGTGCCAGCACCCACAGGGAGGCTCAGCCCCAGCATTTT.

This clonotype was picked up a small number of times. J is TRBJ2-7 and V is TRBV12-3 or TRBV12-4; D is undetermined. The length of the CDR3 is 14 residues. The V and J ends lost 3 bases and 2 bases respectively, with 11 bases between them. CDR3 loop: CASSLDGKAYEQYF. The DNA for the CDR3 is TGTGCCAGCAGTTTGGACGGAAAAGCCTACGAGCAGTACTTC.

This clonotype was picked up a small number of times. The gene calls are TRBV12-3 or TRBV12-4 and TRBJ1-2; 7 nucleotides line up with TRBD1. J gave up 3 bases and V 3 bases, and 10 bases lay outside the gene matches. The length of the CDR3 is 16 residues. The CDR3 region is CASSFTRQGGDYGYTF. The CDR3 DNA sequence: TGTGCCAGCAGTTTCACCCGACAGGGAGGAGACTATGGCTACACCTTC.

This clonotype was detected ten times or more. This chain joins TRBV11-2 and TRBJ2-7; D perhaps matches TRBD2 (5 bases). The length of the CDR3 is 14 residues. Looked up from germline, CDR1 is SGHAT and CDR2 is FQNNGV. V gave up 1 base and J gave up 1 base, with 8 bases separating them. The CDR3 coding sequence is TGTGCCAGCAGCTTAGGCGCGGGTTCCTACGAGCAGTACTTC. Residues: CASSLGAGSYEQYF.